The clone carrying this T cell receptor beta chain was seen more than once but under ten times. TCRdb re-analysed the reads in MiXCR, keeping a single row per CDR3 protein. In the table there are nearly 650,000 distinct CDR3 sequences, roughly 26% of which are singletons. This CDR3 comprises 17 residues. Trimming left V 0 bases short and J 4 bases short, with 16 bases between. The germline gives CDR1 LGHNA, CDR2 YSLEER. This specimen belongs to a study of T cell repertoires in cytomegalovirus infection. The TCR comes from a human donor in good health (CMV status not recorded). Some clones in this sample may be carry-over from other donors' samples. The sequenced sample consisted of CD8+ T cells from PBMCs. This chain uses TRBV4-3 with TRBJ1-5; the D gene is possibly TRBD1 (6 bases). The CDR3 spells CASSQDYGGRWNQPQHF. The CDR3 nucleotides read TGCGCCAGCAGCCAAGATTACGGGGGGCGTTGGAATCAGCCCCAGCATTTT.